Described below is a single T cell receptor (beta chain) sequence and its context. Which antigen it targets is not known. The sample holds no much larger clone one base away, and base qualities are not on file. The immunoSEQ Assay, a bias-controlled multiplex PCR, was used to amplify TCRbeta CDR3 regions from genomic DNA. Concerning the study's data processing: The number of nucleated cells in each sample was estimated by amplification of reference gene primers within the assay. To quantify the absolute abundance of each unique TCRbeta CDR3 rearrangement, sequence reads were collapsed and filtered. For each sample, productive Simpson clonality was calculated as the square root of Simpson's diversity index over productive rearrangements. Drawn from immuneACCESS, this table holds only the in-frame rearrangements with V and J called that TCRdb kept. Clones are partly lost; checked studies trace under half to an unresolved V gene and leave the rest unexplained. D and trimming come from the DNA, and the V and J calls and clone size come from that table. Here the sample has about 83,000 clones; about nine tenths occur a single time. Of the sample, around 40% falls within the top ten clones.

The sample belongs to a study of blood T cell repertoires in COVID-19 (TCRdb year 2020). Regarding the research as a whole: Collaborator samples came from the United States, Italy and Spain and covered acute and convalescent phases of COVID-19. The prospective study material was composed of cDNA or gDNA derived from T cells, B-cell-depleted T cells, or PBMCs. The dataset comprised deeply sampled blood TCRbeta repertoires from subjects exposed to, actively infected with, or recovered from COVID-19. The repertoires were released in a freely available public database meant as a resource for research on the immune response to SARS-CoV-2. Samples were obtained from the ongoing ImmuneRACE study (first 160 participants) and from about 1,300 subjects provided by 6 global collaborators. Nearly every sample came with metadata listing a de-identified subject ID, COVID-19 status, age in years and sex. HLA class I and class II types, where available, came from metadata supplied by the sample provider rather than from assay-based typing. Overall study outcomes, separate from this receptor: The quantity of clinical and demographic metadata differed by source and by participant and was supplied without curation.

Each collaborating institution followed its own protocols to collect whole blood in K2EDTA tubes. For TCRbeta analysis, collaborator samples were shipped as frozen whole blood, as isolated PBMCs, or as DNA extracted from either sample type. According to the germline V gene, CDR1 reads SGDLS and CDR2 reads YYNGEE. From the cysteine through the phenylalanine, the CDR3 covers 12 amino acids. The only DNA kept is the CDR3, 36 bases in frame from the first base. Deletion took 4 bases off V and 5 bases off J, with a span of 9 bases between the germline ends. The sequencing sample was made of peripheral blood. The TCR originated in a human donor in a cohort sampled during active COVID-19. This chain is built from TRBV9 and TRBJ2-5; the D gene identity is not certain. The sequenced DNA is TGTGCCAGCAGCCCAGATCTGGAGACCCAGTACTTC. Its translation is CASSPDLETQYF.